A single sample gave rise to the 20 T cell receptor beta chains below, sequenced in a study of blood T cell repertoires in COVID-19. Measured with immunoSEQ multiplex PCR; TCRdb has only the in-frame clones, and not every one. The data show some 80,000 clones, with over 70% seen just once and 9.5% to 15% held by the top ten. The sample taken for sequencing was peripheral blood. Every receptor here comes from a man aged 80 or over with acute or convalescent COVID-19.

The chain joins TRBV6-5 to TRBJ2-3, with D unclear. V lost 8 bases, J lost 0 bases, and 9 bases lay in between. This CDR3 spans 13 amino acids. In germline, CDR1 is MNHEY, CDR2 SVGAGI. CDR3: CASGLPSTDTQYF. The CDR3 DNA sequence: TGTGCCAGCGGGCTACCAAGCACAGATACGCAGTATTTT.

The CDR3 loop is CASSLGQGQRSTIYF. The CDR3 DNA is TGTGCCAGCAGTCTGGGACAGGGTCAACGGAGCACCATATATTTT. This chain uses TRBV28 with TRBJ1-3; TRBD1 matches at 9 bases. The CDR3 consists of 15 residues. The trim removed 5 bases at V and 9 bases at J, leaving 11 bases unmatched. The germline gives CDR1 MDHEN, CDR2 SYDVKM.

The V call is TRBV6-5, the J call TRBJ1-1; D is ambiguous. The V end lost 5 bases, the J end lost 0 bases, and 10 bases lay between the germline ends. CDR3 length: 14 residues. The germline V gene has CDR1 MNHEY and CDR2 SVGAGI. CDR3 nucleotide sequence: TGTGCCAGCAGTACAAGTAAGTTGAACACTGAAGCTTTCTTT. It is translated as CASSTSKLNTEAFF.

The genes are TRBV5-4 and TRBJ2-7; 14 nucleotides align to TRBD2. The CDR3 is 17 residues long. Germline trimming cut 4 bases from V and 5 bases from J; bases unmatched to any gene: 11. CDR1 SGHNT and CDR2 YYREEE come from the germline V gene (reference sequence). For the CDR3, the DNA is TGTGCCAGCAGCACGAGACTAGCGGGGGGGCTCAGGAACGAGCAGTACTTC. Translated, it gives CASSTRLAGGLRNEQYF.

The V gene is TRBV6-1, the J gene TRBJ1-2, with 9 bases aligning to TRBD1. The germline gives CDR1 MNHNS, CDR2 SASEGT. V gave up 2 bases and J gave up 6 bases; unmatched junction bases: 7. This CDR3 region has 15 residues. The CDR3 region is CASSEIGTGYDGYTF. The CDR3 bases are TGTGCCAGCAGTGAAATAGGGACAGGGTACGATGGCTACACCTTC.

The gene calls are TRBV3-1 (or the pseudogene TRBV3-2) and TRBJ1-3, with D possibly matching TRBD1 (6 bases). V gave up 6 bases and J gave up 3 bases, with 12 bases separating them. CDR3 size: 14 residues. Germline loops: CDR1 LGHDT, CDR2 YNNKEL (reference sequence). The CDR3, as DNA: TGTGCCAGCAGACCTAAAGGGGGTGGAAACACCATATATTTT. Translating gives CASRPKGGGNTIYF.

CDR3 sequence (DNA): TGTGCCAGCAGCGTAGCAGCGGGAGAGCAGTACTTC. This translates into CASSVAAGEQYF. The chain uses TRBV9 and TRBJ2-7, with 7 bases identical to TRBD2. The V segment lost 0 bases and the J segment 7 bases; nucleotides outside the gene matches: 1. The CDR3 consists of 12 residues. The V gene's germline CDR1 is SGDLS and CDR2 YYNGEE.

The chain combines TRBV7-9 with TRBJ2-7; TRBD1 matches 10 bases. The V gene end was trimmed by 1 base and the J gene end by 3 bases; junction bases not matched to a gene: 3. The CDR3 totals 15 residues. Per the germline V gene, CDR1 is SEHNR and CDR2 is FQNEAQ (reference sequence). DNA of the CDR3: TGTGCCAGCAGCTTAGAAGACAGGGGGCTCTACGAGCAGTACTTC. It specifies CASSLEDRGLYEQYF.

This clone has just a few counts. The rearrangement joins TRBV2 to TRBJ1-5; D is unresolved. CDR3 length equals 15 residues. Germline V CDR1 and CDR2: SNHLY, FYNNEI. The V end was cut by 3 bases, the J end by 4 bases, with 13 bases between. CDR3 amino acids: CASSDNGLSNQPQHF. CDR3 sequence (DNA): TGTGCCAGCAGTGATAATGGGCTGAGTAATCAGCCCCAGCATTTT.

This chain links TRBV12-3 or TRBV12-4 with TRBJ1-2; no definite D call. The ends were cut back, 7 bases at V and 8 bases at J, with 17 bases in the middle. CDR3 length equals 13 residues. CDR3 nucleotide sequence: TGTGCCAGCACCCCGGTGCTAACCAGGGGCTACACCTTC. This translates into CASTPVLTRGYTF.

This clone was seen just once. CDR3 nucleotides: TGTGCCAGCAGCTTGCAAGCCGGGACAGGGGCAGAGACCCAGTACTTC. Encoded protein: CASSLQAGTGAETQYF. The V call is TRBV7-3, the J call TRBJ2-5; 10 bases line up with TRBD1. From germline, CDR1 is SGHTA and CDR2 FQGTGA. The CDR3 runs to 16 residues. Losses at the gene ends were 3 bases for V and 4 bases for J; bases not matched to a gene: 8.

V usage is TRBV3-1 (or the pseudogene TRBV3-2) and J usage is TRBJ1-1; maybe TRBD1 (6 bases). Germline V gene sequence: CDR1 LGHDT, CDR2 YNNKEL (reference sequence). The CDR3 is made up of 14 amino acids. The germline V and J ends were trimmed by 4 bases and 8 bases, with 17 bases remaining between them. CDR3 amino acids: CASSLRGQILEAFF. CDR3 bases: TGTGCCAGCAGCCTCCGCGGACAGATCTTGGAAGCTTTCTTT.

The V gene is TRBV2, the J gene TRBJ1-6; 7 nucleotides match TRBD1. Germline values: CDR1 SNHLY, CDR2 FYNNEI. V lost 7 bases and J lost 7; bases outside the gene matches: 10. This CDR3 has 15 amino acids. CDR3 coding DNA: TGTGCCAGCAATTCGCCGGGACAGACAAATTCACCCCTCCACTTT. This codes for CASNSPGQTNSPLHF.

This clone is a singleton in its sample. J is TRBJ1-5 and V is TRBV2, with TRBD1 identical over 12 bases. CDR1 is SNHLY, CDR2 FYNNEI, per germline. Germline trimming cut 7 bases from V and 7 bases from J; bases unmatched to any gene: 5. The CDR3 has 14 amino acids. CDR3 DNA sequence: TGTGCCAGCACGGGACAGGGGGCTGTGCAGCCCCAGCATTTT. Residues: CASTGQGAVQPQHF.

The gene calls are TRBV2 and TRBJ2-2, with 8 bases identical to TRBD1. The CDR3 consists of 14 residues. Unmatched junction bases numbered 8, after V lost 10 bases and J lost 4 bases. Germline CDR1 reads SNHLY; CDR2 reads FYNNEI. The CDR3 loop is CANMDRVGTGELFF. The CDR3 bases are TGTGCCAATATGGACAGGGTGGGCACCGGGGAGCTGTTTTTT.

This clone was detected only once. J is TRBJ1-1 and V is TRBV30; no reliable D call. The CDR3 contains 14 residues. Germline CDR1 reads GTSNPN; CDR2 reads SVGIG (reference sequence). Trimming pared 5 bases from V and 6 bases from J, leaving 19 bases between. The chain's CDR3 is CAWQRTVANPEAFF. For the CDR3, the DNA is TGTGCCTGGCAGCGGACGGTCGCGAATCCTGAAGCTTTCTTT.

CDR3 DNA sequence: TGTGCCAGCAGTGAGCCCGGGGCTGGGGCCAACGTCCTGACTTTC. It encodes CASSEPGAGANVLTF. The chain recombines TRBV25-1 with TRBJ2-6, with a possible D match to TRBD2 (5 bases). The CDR3 loop spans 15 amino acids. The V and J ends lost 3 bases and 2 bases respectively, with 8 bases between them. Germline CDR1 is MGHDK and CDR2 is SYGVNS.

The V and J genes are TRBV7-2 and TRBJ2-3; possibly TRBD2 for D (6 bases). The germline gives CDR1 SGHTA, CDR2 FQGNSA. There are 15 residues in the CDR3. V gave up 2 bases and J gave up 0 bases, with 9 bases separating them. In DNA, the CDR3 is TGTGCCAGCAGCTTACGCCTAGCGAGCACAGATACGCAGTATTTT. It yields the protein CASSLRLASTDTQYF.

In regard to this clone: The sample contains more than one DNA sequence encoding this CDR3. The rearrangement links TRBV2 to TRBJ2-7; no reliable D call. Germline V lookup: CDR1 SNHLY, CDR2 FYNNEI. V was pared by 6 bases and J by 3 bases, with 9 bases between. There are 12 residues in the CDR3. DNA for the CDR3: TGTGCCAGCAGGCGACAAGGCTACGAGCAGTACTTC. Translated, it gives CASRRQGYEQYF.

The V call is TRBV6-5, the J call TRBJ2-2; 8 bases map to TRBD1. Trimming at V came to 11 bases and at J to 5 bases, leaving 7 bases not matched to a gene. The CDR3 spans 13 residues. Germline loops: CDR1 MNHEY, CDR2 SVGAGI. The CDR3 loop is CAGGDRQTGELFF. CDR3 coding DNA: TGTGCCGGCGGGGACAGGCAAACCGGGGAGCTGTTTTTT.